The 3 T cell receptor beta chains given below trace back to one sample, sequenced in a study of cytomegalovirus exposure and HLA in healthy donors. The study ran its PCR with 60 Vbeta and 13 Jbeta primers. TCRdb's copy holds only in-frame clones and misses some; the assay was immunoSEQ multiplex PCR. The table includes over 150,000 clones, approximately 80% detected once. Sequencing input: PBMCs. The receptors come from a man younger than 35 in good health and CMV-seronegative.

In nucleotides, the CDR3 is TGTGCCAGCAGCCTTAGCGTTGAGGTCGGTCAGCCCCAGCATTTT. It specifies CASSLSVEVGQPQHF. The chain couples TRBV7-9 to TRBJ1-5; D uncertain. Germline assignment: CDR1 SEHNR and CDR2 FQNEAQ (reference sequence). This CDR3 comprises 15 residues. V was pared by 5 bases and J by 6 bases, with 17 bases between.

This sequence joins TRBV7-2 and TRBJ2-2, with a weak D call TRBD1 (5 bases). Germline CDR1 is SGHTA and CDR2 is FQGNSA. Trimming cost V 5 bases and J 4 bases, with 17 bases left between them. There are 16 residues in the CDR3. This CDR3 reads CASSPYMGPSTGELFF. The CDR3 DNA is TGTGCCAGCAGCCCGTATATGGGGCCGAGCACCGGGGAGCTGTTTTTT.

This clone occurred a few times. V and J are TRBV27 and TRBJ1-3, with 7 bases fitting TRBD1. With 6 bases clipped from V and 1 base from J, the junction kept 0 bases outside the gene matches. The CDR3 is made up of 13 amino acids. CDR1 MNHEY and CDR2 SMNVEV come from the germline V gene (reference sequence). The chain's CDR3 is CASRTGSGNTIYF. Here the CDR3 DNA reads TGTGCCAGCAGGACAGGGTCTGGAAACACCATATATTTT.